These T cell receptor beta chains were read from a single sample in a study of blood T cell repertoires in COVID-19. Only in-frame clones appear in the TCRdb table, and some are missing; sequencing was by immunoSEQ multiplex PCR. Among under 200,000 clones, around 85% were seen once, and the ten largest hold roughly 5%. The sequenced sample was PBMCs or T cells enriched from blood (not recorded which). These receptors originate from a woman between 40 and 55 years old with acute COVID-19. CDR3s include the opening cysteine and the closing phenylalanine or tryptophan. The D gene is left open where the match is weak. Clone size is given for some rows only: seen once, a few or many times, or a class if the clone is expanded.

TRBV3-1/TRBV3-2	TRBD1	few	TRBJ1-5	CASSQGTGSANQPQHF	TGTGCCAGCAGCCAAGGGACAGGGAGTGCCAATCAGCCCCAGCATTTT
TRBV3-1/TRBV3-2	TRBD1	few	TRBJ1-2	CASSLRTGERDYGYTF	TGTGCCAGCAGCCTCAGGACAGGGGAACGGGACTATGGCTACACCTTC
TRBV30	-	-	TRBJ1-2	CAWSSGEYGYTF	TGTGCCTGGAGCTCAGGGGAATATGGCTACACCTTC
TRBV19	TRBD1	-	TRBJ1-2	CASSHRQGPSF	TGTGCCAGTAGTCATCGACAGGGCCCCTCCTTC
TRBV5-5	-	-	TRBJ1-5	CASSLAGTKQPQHF	TGTGCCAGCAGCCTTGCTGGGACTAAGCAGCCCCAGCATTTT
TRBV18	-	-	TRBJ1-5	CASSPQGGAPQHF	TGTGCCAGCTCACCCCAAGGCGGTGCGCCCCAGCATTTT
TRBV4-1	-	-	TRBJ1-1	CASSQEAVNTEAFF	TGCGCCAGCAGCCAAGAAGCGGTTAACACTGAAGCTTTCTTT
TRBV9	-	-	TRBJ1-1	CASSVVPGQMNTEAFF	TGTGCCAGCAGCGTAGTCCCGGGACAAATGAACACTGAAGCTTTCTTT
TRBV29-1	-	-	TRBJ1-2	CSVLGGARGRYTF	TGCAGCGTCCTTGGGGGGGCCCGCGGGCGCTACACCTTC
TRBV7-9	TRBD1	-	TRBJ1-6	CASSLGSQGDSPLHF	TGTGCCAGCAGCTTAGGCTCTCAGGGGGACTCACCCCTCCACTTT
TRBV5-1	TRBD2	few	TRBJ2-7	CASSFEGAGVYEQYF	TGCGCCAGCAGCTTCGAAGGGGCGGGAGTCTACGAGCAGTACTTC
TRBV6-6	TRBD1	once	TRBJ1-4	CASSDLDRDKEKLFF	TGTGCCAGCAGTGACCTGGACAGGGATAAGGAAAAACTGTTTTTT
TRBV3-1/TRBV3-2	TRBD2	-	TRBJ2-1	CASSQDASGRAPVDEQFF	TGTGCCAGCAGCCAAGATGCCAGCGGGAGGGCCCCGGTAGATGAGCAGTTCTTC
TRBV3-1/TRBV3-2	-	-	TRBJ1-5	CASSQGPRQPQHF	TGTGCCAGCAGCCAAGGCCCCCGGCAGCCCCAGCATTTT
TRBV18	-	-	TRBJ1-3	CASSSDMGNTIYF	TGTGCCAGCTCATCGGACATGGGAAACACCATATATTTT
TRBV7-8	-	-	TRBJ2-3	CASSPNPGLTSTDTQYF	TGTGCCAGCAGCCCTAATCCGGGACTTACTAGCACAGATACGCAGTATTTT
TRBV29-1	-	few	TRBJ2-5	CSVEVGRGETQYF	TGCAGCGTTGAAGTAGGGCGGGGAGAGACCCAGTACTTC
TRBV9	TRBD1	-	TRBJ1-1	CASSGTGDTEAFF	TGTGCCAGCAGCGGGACAGGGGACACTGAAGCTTTCTTT
TRBV5-4	-	-	TRBJ2-1	CASSLAFSSSYNEQFF	TGTGCCAGCAGCTTGGCATTCTCGAGCTCCTACAATGAGCAGTTCTTC
TRBV4-2	TRBD2	many	TRBJ2-1	CASSQEAGIHNEQFF	TGTGCCAGCAGCCAAGAAGCGGGGATCCACAATGAGCAGTTCTTC
TRBV28	-	-	TRBJ2-1	CATHRLGGVDEQFF	TGTGCCACCCATCGCCTAGGTGGTGTGGATGAGCAGTTCTTC
TRBV5-4	-	few	TRBJ1-2	CASSSQGGSYGYTF	TGTGCCAGCAGCTCCCAGGGCGGTAGTTATGGCTACACCTTC
TRBV7-8	-	-	TRBJ2-5	CASSLDTAETQYF	TGTGCCAGCAGCTTAGACACCGCTGAGACCCAGTACTTC
TRBV18	TRBD2	-	TRBJ2-1	CASSLKYKLAGDIPVGNEQFF	TGTGCCAGCTCCCTCAAATACAAACTAGCGGGAGATATCCCTGTGGGGAATGAGCAGTTCTTC
TRBV27	-	-	TRBJ1-6	CASSTPAGPNSPLHF	TGTGCCAGCAGTACCCCCGCAGGTCCTAATTCACCCCTCCACTTT
TRBV19	-	-	TRBJ1-1	CASIPDRVNTEAFF	TGTGCCAGTATTCCGGACAGAGTCAACACTGAAGCTTTCTTT
TRBV30	-	few	TRBJ1-3	CAWIARGNTIYF	TGTGCCTGGATTGCGAGGGGAAACACCATATATTTT
TRBV5-4	TRBD2	-	TRBJ2-1	CASSSRRLAGGPPNEQFF	TGTGCCAGCAGCTCGCGAAGACTAGCGGGAGGGCCCCCTAATGAGCAGTTCTTC
TRBV2	-	-	TRBJ1-2	CASRPLGHSYGYTF	TGTGCCAGCAGGCCGTTGGGGCACTCCTATGGCTACACCTTC
TRBV27	-	few	TRBJ1-2	CASRSPGRGINYGYTF	TGTGCCAGCAGGTCGCCTGGTCGGGGTATTAACTATGGCTACACCTTC
TRBV6-5	-	-	TRBJ1-2	CASSSTWGPNGYTF	TGTGCCAGCAGTTCCACATGGGGCCCCAATGGCTACACCTTC
TRBV5-1	TRBD1	-	TRBJ2-1	CASSLAGTGINEQFF	TGCGCCAGCAGCTTGGCCGGGACAGGGATAAATGAGCAGTTCTTC
TRBV7-9	TRBD1	-	TRBJ1-4	CASSLGDRTTNEKLFF	TGTGCCAGCAGCTTAGGGGACAGGACCACTAATGAAAAACTGTTTTTT
TRBV5-1	TRBD2	once	TRBJ2-1	CASSPGGNNEQFF	TGCGCCAGCAGCCCCGGGGGGAACAATGAGCAGTTCTTC
TRBV7-9	-	few	TRBJ1-1	CASSLLQGTEAFF	TGTGCCAGCAGCTTACTACAGGGAACTGAAGCTTTCTTT
TRBV12-3/TRBV12-4	-	-	TRBJ1-1	CASSLDRDTEAFF	TGTGCCAGCAGTTTAGACAGGGACACTGAAGCTTTCTTT
TRBV5-8	TRBD2	-	TRBJ2-1	CASHPSGLAVNEQFF	TGTGCCAGCCATCCATCGGGACTAGCGGTGAATGAGCAGTTCTTC
TRBV30	TRBD1	-	TRBJ1-1	CAWSVYRGLLGRTEAFF	TGTGCCTGGAGTGTTTACAGGGGGCTTTTGGGCCGGACCGAAGCTTTCTTT
TRBV7-8	-	once	TRBJ2-3	CASRTGRVSGTDTQYF	TGTGCCAGCAGAACAGGGCGGGTATCCGGCACAGATACGCAGTATTTT
TRBV19	-	-	TRBJ1-1	CASRRGNTEAFF	TGTGCCAGTAGAAGGGGGAACACTGAAGCTTTCTTT
TRBV5-6	-	-	TRBJ1-6	CASSYSLGRGSSYNSPLHF	TGTGCCAGCAGCTACTCTTTAGGCCGAGGTAGCTCCTATAATTCACCCCTCCACTTT
TRBV27	TRBD1	few	TRBJ1-2	CASRRGQSGYTF	TGTGCCAGCAGGAGGGGACAGTCGGGCTACACCTTC